One sample yielded the 5 T cell receptor beta chains listed below, sequenced in a study of blood T cells in healthy people across ages. Combining a sample-barcoded 5' primer with a J-beta primer mix, a second PCR ran for 7 to 11 cycles. Using its own MiXCR run on the 5' RACE reads, TCRdb lists one record per CDR3 protein. Counted here are about 800,000 distinct CDR3 sequences, around 25% occurring once; the ten biggest clones make up approximately 3.7%. These sequences were also reported in another study, on T cells of mothers and their children.

Sequenced sample: blood. All receptors come from a boy younger than 18 in good health.

V is TRBV29-1 and J is TRBJ2-7; D gene unclear. The CDR3 totals 11 residues. Between the trimmed V and J ends, which lost 5 bases and 3 bases, there was a span of 8 bases. Germline lookup yields CDR1 SQVTM and CDR2 ANQGSEA. As DNA, the CDR3 is TGCAGCGTTAGGGTACTCTACGAGCAGTACTTC. Translating it yields CSVRVLYEQYF.

The rearrangement links TRBV12-3 or TRBV12-4 to TRBJ2-7; D tentatively reads TRBD1 or TRBD2 (5 bases each). Judging by the DNA end, TRBJ2-5 fits better; the J call may be wrong. This CDR3 is built from 15 residues. CDR3: CASSPPLTGRETQYF. CDR3 coding DNA: TGTGCCAGCAGCCCCCCCCTTACGGGACGAGAGACCCAGTACTTC.

V is TRBV20-1 and J is TRBJ2-3; the match to TRBD2 covers 9 bases. CDR1 is DFQATT, CDR2 SNEGSKA, per germline (reference sequence). This CDR3 comprises 16 residues. V was pared by 4 bases and J by 5 bases, with 13 bases of the junction left unmatched. The CDR3 nucleotides read TGCAGTGCTATTATGATGGGACTAGCAATAGGAGATACGCAGTATTTT. Protein: CSAIMMGLAIGDTQYF.

This clonotype occurred a few times. The chain couples TRBV5-1 to TRBJ2-3; TRBD1 matches at 8 bases. The CDR3 totals 16 residues. Germline CDR1 is SGHRS and CDR2 is YFSETQ. The J segment lost 4 bases and the V segment lost 7 bases, leaving 14 bases of the junction unmatched. The CDR3 DNA reads TGCGCCAGCGGATTGAGACGGACAGGGAGGTCAGATACGCAGTATTTT. Protein product: CASGLRRTGRSDTQYF. The entire variable domain, with the rest obtained from reference TRBV5-1 and TRBJ2-3, is as follows: KAGVTQTPRYLIKTRGQQVTLSCSPISGHRSVSWYQQTPGQGLQFLFEYFSETQRNKGNFPGRFSGRQFSNSRSEMNVSTLELGDSALYLCASGLRRTGRSDTQYFGPGTRLTVL.

The gene calls are TRBV4-3 and TRBJ2-7; 10 bases are a match to TRBD1. Germline CDR1 and CDR2: LGHNA and YSLEER. CDR3 length: 19 amino acids. V was pared by 6 bases and J by 7 bases, with 24 bases of the junction left unmatched. This CDR3 is CASSFSLGTSSGQGREQYF. DNA for the CDR3: TGCGCCAGCAGTTTTAGTCTCGGGACTTCCTCGGGACAGGGGCGGGAGCAGTACTTC.